This TCR beta chain was recovered during a study of beta chain features in type 1 diabetes. About this clone itself: The target antigen is unknown.

Expressed TCRB transcripts were sequenced because the isolated RNA had all been reverse transcribed beforehand. Only in-frame clones appear in the TCRdb table, and some are missing; sequencing was by immunoSEQ multiplex PCR. Of just over 600,000 clones listed, around 15% were seen once; the top ten hold around 0.095%. Broader study findings: A greater similarity of naive, central memory and Treg TCRB repertoires was seen among patients than among healthy donors.

This TCR derives from a man in his late teens or twenties in good health. What was sequenced was naive CD4+ T cells from blood.

The CDR3 nucleotides are TGTGCCTGGAGTCCATACGGGACAGTCCTCAATCAGCCCCAGCATTTT. The encoded protein is CAWSPYGTVLNQPQHF. The rearrangement links TRBV30 to TRBJ1-5, with 7 bases aligning to TRBD1. V dropped 2 bases and J dropped 3; count of bases not matched to a gene: 10. The CDR3 runs to 16 residues. Germline V CDR1 and CDR2: GTSNPN, SVGIG (reference sequence).